The sample holds a few counts of the clone carrying this T cell receptor (beta chain). Its antigen is currently unknown. This entry comes from a study of beta chain features in type 1 diabetes. General study results and limits: Within patients, naive, central memory and Treg TCRB repertoires seemed more similar than within healthy donors. An over-representation of cells with high TCR expression could result from cDNA sequencing. VDJ junctions in type 1 diabetes patients carried more deletions and fewer insertions. Type 1 diabetes patients showed a moderate but significant shortening of TCRB CDR3s in all four CD4+ subsets.

Expressed TCRB transcripts were sequenced because the isolated RNA had all been reverse transcribed beforehand. Assay: immunoSEQ multiplex PCR; the TCRdb copy retains only in-frame clones and omits some. The sample consists of about 240,000 clones, around 14% of them appearing once. The V and J ends lost 0 bases and 0 bases, in that order; junction bases with no gene match: 7. Germline CDR1 reads LGHNA; CDR2 reads YNFKEQ. The length of the CDR3 is 20 residues. A sort by CD45RO/CCR7/CD25/CD127/CD95/CD27 yielded CD4+ naive, central memory, regulatory and stem cell-like memory cells. Sample: naive CD4+ T cells from blood. This clonotype was obtained from a man aged 25-45 years with type 1 diabetes. The chain has TRBV4-2 and TRBJ2-1, with 14 bases identical to TRBD2. The CDR3 coding sequence is TGTGCCAGCAGCCAAGATCCCGGACTAGCGGGAGGAAGCTCCTACAATGAGCAGTTCTTC. Translating gives CASSQDPGLAGGSSYNEQFF.